A single sample gave rise to the 9 T cell receptor beta chains below, sequenced in a study of blood T cells in healthy people across ages. A second PCR, run for roughly 7 to 12 cycles, used a sample-barcoded 5' primer plus a J-beta primer mix. One entry per CDR3 protein, called by TCRdb with MiXCR from the 5' RACE reads. The sample has 800,000 to 1,300,000 distinct CDR3 sequences, 20% to 25% seen once. The sample was also reused in another study, on T cells of mothers and their children.

Sequences were obtained from blood. The receptors derive from a girl under 10 years old in good health.

This chain uses TRBV6-1 with TRBJ2-7; the D is unclear. Germline V gene sequence: CDR1 MNHNS, CDR2 SASEGT. V was pared by 3 bases and J by 7 bases, with 7 bases between. CDR3 size: 11 residues. As DNA, the CDR3 is TGTGCCAGCAGTGAGATGAGTGAGCAGTACTTC. Amino acid sequence: CASSEMSEQYF.

In this sample, this clonotype turned up many times. The junction departs from the called germline gene at one end, perhaps through a read error. The chain uses TRBV5-1 and TRBJ2-7; perhaps TRBD2 as D (5 bases). This CDR3 spans 13 amino acids. The germline V gene encodes CDR1 SGHRS and CDR2 YFSETQ. In nucleotides, the CDR3 is TGTGCCAGCAGCTTAGAGGGTTCCTACGAGCAGTACTTC. Translating it yields CASSLEGSYEQYF.

In this sample, this clonotype turned up a few times. The chain uses TRBV18 and TRBJ2-7; 7 positions agree with TRBD1. V lost 4 bases and J lost 3; bases outside the gene matches: 9. In germline, CDR1 is KGHSH, CDR2 LQKENI. This CDR3 comprises 15 residues. CDR3 nucleotides: TGTGCCAGCTCACTACCCCGACAGGGCGTCTACGAGCAGTACTTC. Its protein is CASSLPRQGVYEQYF.

This chain connects TRBV13 to TRBJ2-3, with 13 nucleotides matching TRBD2. Germline CDR1 and CDR2: PRHDT and FYEKMQ (reference sequence). The CDR3 covers 15 residues. V gave up 3 bases and J gave up 7 bases; unmatched junction bases: 4. CDR3 DNA: TGTGCCAGCAGCTTCAAGGGACTAGCGGGAAATACGCAGTATTTT. It encodes CASSFKGLAGNTQYF.

J is TRBJ1-1 and V is TRBV6-6; D might be TRBD1 (5 bases). This CDR3 is built from 13 residues. V lost 2 bases and J 6 bases, leaving 10 bases between the germline ends. Per germline, CDR1 MNHNY and CDR2 SVGAGI (reference sequence). The CDR3 protein is CASSYGGLAEAFF. In DNA form, the CDR3 reads TGTGCCAGCAGTTACGGGGGGTTGGCTGAAGCTTTCTTT.

This clonotype was seen a few times. This chain links TRBV4-1 with TRBJ1-4; D call uncertain. The CDR3 runs to 14 residues. V lost 4 bases and J lost 8, with 14 bases in between. Germline CDR1 is MGHRA and CDR2 is YSYEKL. The CDR3 loop reads CASSPSQLVEKLFF. The CDR3 DNA reads as TGCGCCAGCAGCCCGAGCCAATTAGTAGAAAAACTGTTTTTT.

This clonotype was seen a few times. The rearrangement uses TRBV27 and TRBJ1-1, with D possibly matching TRBD1 (6 bases). CDR1 is MNHEY and CDR2 is SMNVEV in the germline V gene (reference sequence). The V end lost 3 bases, the J end lost 2 bases, and 16 bases lay between the germline ends. This CDR3 contains 16 residues. CDR3 sequence reads: CASSLARTVINTEAFF. DNA of the CDR3: TGTGCCAGCAGTTTGGCCAGGACAGTAATTAACACTGAAGCTTTCTTT.

This chain uses TRBV10-3 with TRBJ1-2, with TRBD1 matching over 12 bases. Trimming cost V 6 bases and J 6 bases; bases outside gene matches: 5. The CDR3 has 14 amino acids. The germline V gene encodes CDR1 ENHRY and CDR2 SYGVKD. For the CDR3, the DNA is TGTGCCATCAGAACCGGGACAGGGGGCAATGGCTACACCTTC. Protein: CAIRTGTGGNGYTF.

The V gene is TRBV28, the J gene TRBJ2-5, with D perhaps matching TRBD2 (6 bases). The CDR3 length is 12 residues. Looked up from germline, CDR1 is MDHEN and CDR2 is SYDVKM. The germline V and J ends were trimmed by 2 bases and 9 bases, with 10 bases remaining between them. CDR3 in DNA: TGTGCCAGCAGTTTAGTCGGAGGGGCCCAGTACTTC. It encodes CASSLVGGAQYF.